This T cell receptor beta chain was documented in a study of blood T cell repertoires in COVID-19 (dated by TCRdb to 2019 to 2021). Background for the entire study: Collaborator samples came from the United States, Italy and Spain and covered acute and convalescent phases of COVID-19. The material from the prospective study consisted of cDNA or gDNA derived from T cells, B-cell-depleted T cells, or PBMCs. Subjects who had been exposed to COVID-19, were actively infected with it, or had recovered from it provided the deeply sampled blood TCRbeta repertoires that made up the dataset. A freely available public database, intended as a resource for researchers studying the immune response to SARS-CoV-2, is where the repertoires were released. The samples were drawn from two sources: the first 160 participants of the ongoing ImmuneRACE study, and 950 to 1,500 subjects contributed by 6 global collaborators. Sample metadata almost always included a de-identified subject ID, COVID-19 status, age in years and sex. HLA class I and class II types, where available, came from metadata supplied by the sample provider rather than from assay-based typing.

In regard to this clone: What this receptor recognizes is not known. Within one base of it there is no much larger clone, and no base qualities were kept.

The immunoSEQ Assay, a bias-controlled multiplex PCR, was used to amplify TCRbeta CDR3 regions from genomic DNA. As for the original processing: Nucleated cell counts per sample were estimated from amplification of reference gene primers within the assay. To quantify the absolute abundance of each unique TCRbeta CDR3 rearrangement, sequence reads were collapsed and filtered. For each sample, productive Simpson clonality was calculated by taking the square root of Simpson's diversity index across productive rearrangements. TCRdb holds this immuneACCESS table with in-frame rearrangements only. Some clones are missing; in checked studies, unresolved V genes explain under half, and the rest has no known cause. The D gene and trimming were derived from the DNA, and the V and J assignments and clone size from that table. In all, the sample holds approximately 170,000 clones, and approximately 84% of those were seen once. Approximately 7.7% of the sample rests with the top ten.

General study outcomes and caveats: How much clinical and demographic metadata was included differed by source and by participant, and the metadata was provided uncurated.

Samples from volunteer blood donors who had recovered from COVID-19 were contributed by a second Seattle source. Each collaborating institution followed its own protocols to collect whole blood in K2EDTA tubes. For TCRbeta analysis, collaborator samples were shipped as frozen whole blood, as isolated PBMCs, or as DNA extracted from either sample type. The receptor was derived from a man aged 35 to 55 who had recovered from COVID-19. What was sequenced was peripheral blood.

The DNA is TGCGCCAGCAGCGCGGACGGACAGTACAATCAGCCCCAGCATTTT. It codes for CASSADGQYNQPQHF. The chain is made from TRBV5-1 and TRBJ1-5; TRBD1 is a possible D gene, resting on 6 matching bases. The CDR3, from cysteine to phenylalanine, totals 15 residues. The only DNA kept is the CDR3, 45 bases in frame from the first base. CDR1 and CDR2, per the germline V gene, are SGHRS and YFSETQ. V lost 4 bases and J lost 3 bases; the stretch between them is 14 bases long.